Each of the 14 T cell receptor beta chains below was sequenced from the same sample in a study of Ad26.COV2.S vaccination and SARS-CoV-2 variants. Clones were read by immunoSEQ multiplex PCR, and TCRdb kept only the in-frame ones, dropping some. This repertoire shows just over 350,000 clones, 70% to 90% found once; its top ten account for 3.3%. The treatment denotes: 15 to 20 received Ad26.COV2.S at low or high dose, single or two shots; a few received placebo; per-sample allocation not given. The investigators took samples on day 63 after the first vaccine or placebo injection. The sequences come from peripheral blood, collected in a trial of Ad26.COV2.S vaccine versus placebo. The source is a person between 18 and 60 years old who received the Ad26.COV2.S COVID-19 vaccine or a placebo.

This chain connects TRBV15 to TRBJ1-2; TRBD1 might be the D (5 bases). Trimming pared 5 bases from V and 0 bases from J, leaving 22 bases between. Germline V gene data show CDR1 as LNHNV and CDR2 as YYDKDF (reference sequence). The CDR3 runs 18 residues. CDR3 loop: CATSGQREGSLPNYGYTF. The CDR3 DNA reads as TGTGCCACCAGCGGCCAGAGGGAGGGGTCCCTACCTAACTATGGCTACACCTTC.

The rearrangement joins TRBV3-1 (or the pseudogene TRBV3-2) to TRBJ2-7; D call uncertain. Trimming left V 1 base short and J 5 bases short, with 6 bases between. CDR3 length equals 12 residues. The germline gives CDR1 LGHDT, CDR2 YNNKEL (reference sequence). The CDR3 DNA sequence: TGTGCCAGCAGCCAAGTTTCCCACGAGCAGTACTTC. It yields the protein CASSQVSHEQYF.

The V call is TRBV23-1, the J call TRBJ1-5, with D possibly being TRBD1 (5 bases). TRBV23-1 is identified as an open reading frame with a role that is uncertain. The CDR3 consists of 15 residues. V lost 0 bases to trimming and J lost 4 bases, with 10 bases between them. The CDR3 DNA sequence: TGCGCCAGCAGTCAATCGGGGGTAGGGAATCAGCCCCAGCATTTT. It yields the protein CASSQSGVGNQPQHF.

CDR3 in amino acids: CASSEGQGIYNEQFF. The CDR3 DNA reads as TGTGCCAGCAGTGAAGGACAGGGGATCTACAATGAGCAGTTCTTC. The chain has TRBV6-1 and TRBJ2-1; 8 nucleotides line up with TRBD1. The CDR3 has 15 amino acids. With V trimmed by 1 base and J by 3 bases, 2 bases remained unmatched. CDR1 MNHNS and CDR2 SASEGT come from the germline V gene.

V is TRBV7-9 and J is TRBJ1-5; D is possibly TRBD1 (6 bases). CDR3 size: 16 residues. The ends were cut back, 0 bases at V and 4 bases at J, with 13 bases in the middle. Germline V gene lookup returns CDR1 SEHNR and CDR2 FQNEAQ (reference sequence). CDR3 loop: CASSLARAGANQPQHF. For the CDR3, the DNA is TGTGCCAGCAGCTTAGCGCGAGCGGGGGCGAATCAGCCCCAGCATTTT.

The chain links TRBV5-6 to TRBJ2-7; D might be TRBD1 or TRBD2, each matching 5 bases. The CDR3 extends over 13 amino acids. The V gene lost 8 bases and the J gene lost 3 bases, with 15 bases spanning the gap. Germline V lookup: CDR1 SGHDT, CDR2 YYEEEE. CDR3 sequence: CASRQLRDYEQYF. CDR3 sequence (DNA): TGTGCCAGTAGACAGCTACGGGACTACGAGCAGTACTTC.

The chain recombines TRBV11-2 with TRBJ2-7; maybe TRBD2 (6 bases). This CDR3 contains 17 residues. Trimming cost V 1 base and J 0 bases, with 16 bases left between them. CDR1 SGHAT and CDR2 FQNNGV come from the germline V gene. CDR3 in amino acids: CASSLVVIAASSYEQYF. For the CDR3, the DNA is TGTGCCAGCAGCTTAGTAGTTATAGCGGCGAGCTCCTACGAGCAGTACTTC.

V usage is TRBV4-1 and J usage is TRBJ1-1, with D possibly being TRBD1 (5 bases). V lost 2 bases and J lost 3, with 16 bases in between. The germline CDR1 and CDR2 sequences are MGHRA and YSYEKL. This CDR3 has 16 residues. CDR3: CASSQSWGLGDTEAFF. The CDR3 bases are TGCGCCAGCAGCCAAAGTTGGGGGTTGGGAGACACTGAAGCTTTCTTT.

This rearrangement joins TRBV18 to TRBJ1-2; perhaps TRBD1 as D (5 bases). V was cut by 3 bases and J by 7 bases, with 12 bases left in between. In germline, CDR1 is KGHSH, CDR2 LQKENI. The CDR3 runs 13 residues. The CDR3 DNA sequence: TGTGCCAGCTCACCCCCCATTGGGGGTGGCTACACCTTC. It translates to CASSPPIGGGYTF.

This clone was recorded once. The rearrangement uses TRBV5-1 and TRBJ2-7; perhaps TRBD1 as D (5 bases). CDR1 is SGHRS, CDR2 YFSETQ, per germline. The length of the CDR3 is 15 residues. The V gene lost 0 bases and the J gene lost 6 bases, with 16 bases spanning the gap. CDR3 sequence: CASSLEGRDVFEQYF. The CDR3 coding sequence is TGCGCCAGCAGCTTGGAAGGCAGGGATGTCTTCGAGCAGTACTTC.

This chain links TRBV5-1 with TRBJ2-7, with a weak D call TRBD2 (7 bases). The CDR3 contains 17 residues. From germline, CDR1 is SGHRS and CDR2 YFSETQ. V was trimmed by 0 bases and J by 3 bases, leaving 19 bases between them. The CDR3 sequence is CASSLVAGAPRLYEQYF. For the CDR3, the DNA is TGCGCCAGCAGCTTGGTCGCGGGGGCCCCTCGCCTCTACGAGCAGTACTTC.

CDR3 bases: TGTGCCTGGAGTGGGTACACCGCCGGGGAGCTGTTTTTT. Translated: CAWSGYTAGELFF. The J gene is TRBJ2-2, the V gene TRBV30; unclear D gene. Germline CDR1 and CDR2: GTSNPN and SVGIG (reference sequence). This CDR3 comprises 13 residues. Trimming took off 1 base at V and 6 bases at J, with 9 bases between the two ends.

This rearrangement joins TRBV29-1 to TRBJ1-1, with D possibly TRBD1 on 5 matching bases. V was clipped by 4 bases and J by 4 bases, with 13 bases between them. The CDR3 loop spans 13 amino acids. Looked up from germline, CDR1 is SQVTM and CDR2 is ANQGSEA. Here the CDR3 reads CSVAGRGGTEAFF. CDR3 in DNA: TGCAGCGTTGCGGGTCGGGGGGGCACTGAAGCTTTCTTT. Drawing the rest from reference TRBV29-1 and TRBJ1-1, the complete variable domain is SAVISQKPSRDICQRGTSLTIQCQVDSQVTMMFWYRQQPGQSLTLIATANQGSEATYESGFVIDKFPISRPNLTFSTLTVSNMSPEDSSIYLCSVAGRGGTEAFFGQGTRLTVV.

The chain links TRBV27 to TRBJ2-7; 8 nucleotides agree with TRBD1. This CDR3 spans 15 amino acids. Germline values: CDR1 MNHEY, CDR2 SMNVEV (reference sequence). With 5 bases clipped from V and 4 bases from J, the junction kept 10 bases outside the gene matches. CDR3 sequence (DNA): TGTGCCAGCAGTCCCGGACAGGGCCCTCTTTACGAGCAGTACTTC. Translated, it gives CASSPGQGPLYEQYF.